Presented here are 23 T cell receptor beta chains from one specimen sequenced in a study of blood T cell repertoires in COVID-19. The method was immunoSEQ multiplex PCR; TCRdb's version includes in-frame clones alone and lacks a portion of them. The profile shows some 150,000 clones, about three quarters of them singletons. The sample was peripheral blood. These receptors were obtained from a woman over 75 with active or convalescent COVID-19.

Concerning this clone itself: The identical CDR3 is also encoded by other nucleotide sequences in the sample. V gene TRBV5-4 combines with J gene TRBJ1-5; 8 bases line up with TRBD1. The length of the CDR3 is 15 residues. The germline V gene encodes CDR1 SGHNT and CDR2 YYREEE (reference sequence). The J segment lost 3 bases and the V segment lost 3 bases, leaving 5 bases of the junction unmatched. The chain's CDR3 is CASSSGTGPNQPQHF. CDR3 in DNA: TGTGCCAGCAGCTCCGGGACAGGCCCCAATCAGCCCCAGCATTTT.

The chain uses TRBV6-1 and TRBJ1-2; possible D gene TRBD1, 6 bases. Germline CDR1 is MNHNS and CDR2 is SASEGT. The CDR3 is made up of 15 amino acids. The V end lost 3 bases, the J end lost 0 bases, and 11 bases lay between the germline ends. The CDR3, as DNA: TGTGCCAGCAGTGAGGGACAAATCCCTAACTATGGCTACACCTTC. Encoded protein: CASSEGQIPNYGYTF.

CDR3 residues: CASSSGTGPIASTDTQYF. The DNA of the CDR3 is TGCGCCAGCAGCTCAGGGACAGGGCCTATAGCTAGCACAGATACGCAGTATTTT. The rearrangement links TRBV5-1 to TRBJ2-3, with 9 nucleotides matching TRBD1. Germline CDR1 reads SGHRS; CDR2 reads YFSETQ. This CDR3 is 18 amino acids long. J was trimmed by 0 bases and V by 3 bases; bases with no gene match: 11.

The rearrangement links TRBV18 to TRBJ1-5; the match to TRBD1 covers 9 bases. From germline, CDR1 is KGHSH and CDR2 LQKENI. The CDR3 extends over 13 amino acids. V gave up 5 bases and J gave up 6 bases; unmatched junction bases: 2. The CDR3 protein is CASSTGGTQPQHF. CDR3 DNA: TGTGCCAGCTCAACAGGGGGCACTCAGCCCCAGCATTTT.

The chain joins TRBV6-5 to TRBJ1-1; a possible D gene is TRBD1 (5 bases). Germline V CDR1 and CDR2: MNHEY, SVGAGI. V was cut by 3 bases and J by 6 bases, with 14 bases left in between. This CDR3 spans 14 amino acids. The CDR3 spells CASSYDVRVAEAFF. The CDR3 coding sequence is TGTGCCAGCAGTTATGACGTCAGGGTGGCTGAAGCTTTCTTT.

V usage is TRBV7-3 and J usage is TRBJ2-1, with 7 positions matching TRBD2. V lost 1 base to trimming and J lost 8 bases; unmatched junction nucleotides: 8. CDR1 is SGHTA and CDR2 is FQGTGA in the germline V gene. The CDR3 contains 15 residues. DNA of the CDR3: TGTGCCAGCAGCTTAAACGGGGGGAAATTCGATGAGCAGTTCTTC. This encodes CASSLNGGKFDEQFF.

This chain links TRBV24-1 with TRBJ1-2; perhaps TRBD1 as D (5 bases). V shed 5 bases and J shed 0 bases, with 24 bases lying between them. The CDR3 is made up of 19 amino acids. Germline loops: CDR1 KGHDR, CDR2 SFDVKD. CDR3 bases: TGTGCCACCAGTGTCCCCAATTTTCGGGGGACCCCCACTAACTATGGCTACACCTTC. This gives the protein CATSVPNFRGTPTNYGYTF.

The chain joins TRBV19 to TRBJ1-1; D gene ambiguous. V gave up 4 bases and J gave up 1 base, with 13 bases separating them. Germline CDR1 is LNHDA and CDR2 is SQIVND (reference sequence). This CDR3 is 15 amino acids long. The CDR3 bases are TGTGCCAGTAGTAGGCGGGATTGGGAGAACACTGAAGCTTTCTTT. Translating it yields CASSRRDWENTEAFF.

The J gene is TRBJ2-1, the V gene TRBV24-1; 8 bases line up with TRBD2. J lost 4 bases, V lost 5 bases, and 9 bases had no gene match. The length of the CDR3 is 16 residues. CDR1 is KGHDR, CDR2 SFDVKD, per germline. The CDR3 sequence: CATSGSGGPTYNEQFF. CDR3 coding DNA: TGTGCCACCAGTGGAAGCGGGGGCCCAACTTACAATGAGCAGTTCTTC.

This chain links TRBV7-6 with TRBJ2-2, with 10 bases matching TRBD1. Germline V CDR1 and CDR2: SGHVS, FNYEAQ. V trimming: 11 bases; J trimming: 3 bases; junction bases outside the gene matches: 9. The CDR3 has 15 amino acids. Here the CDR3 DNA reads TGTGCCGGAACAAGGGACAGGGGTGACACCGGGGAGCTGTTTTTT. Protein sequence: CAGTRDRGDTGELFF.

The rearrangement joins TRBV6-5 to TRBJ1-4; 7 nucleotides match TRBD1. The CDR3 totals 15 residues. Losses at the gene ends were 4 bases for V and 5 bases for J; bases not matched to a gene: 7. Germline CDR1 is MNHEY and CDR2 is SVGAGI. This CDR3 is CASSSPGQSNEKLFF. The DNA of the CDR3 is TGTGCCAGCAGTTCCCCGGGACAGTCGAATGAAAAACTGTTTTTT.

This rearrangement joins TRBV15 to TRBJ1-4, with TRBD1 matching over 7 bases. CDR3 length: 15 amino acids. The V gene's germline CDR1 is LNHNV and CDR2 YYDKDF (reference sequence). V was clipped by 3 bases and J by 4 bases; unmatched bases: 5. CDR3 sequence reads: CATSSMGTDNEKLFF. DNA for the CDR3: TGTGCCACCAGCAGTATGGGGACAGATAATGAAAAACTGTTTTTT.

CDR3 protein: CASSSKAGGPYNEQFF. As DNA, the CDR3 is TGTGCCAGCAGCTCTAAAGCGGGGGGCCCCTACAATGAGCAGTTCTTC. The chain recombines TRBV5-4 with TRBJ2-1; 9 nucleotides agree with TRBD2. Germline-derived CDR1 and CDR2 are SGHNT and YYREEE (reference sequence). The trim removed 3 bases at V and 2 bases at J, leaving 6 bases unmatched. The CDR3 extends over 16 amino acids.

The CDR3 reads CAWSRQGSSYEQYF. In DNA form, the CDR3 reads TGTGCCTGGAGCCGACAGGGGAGCTCCTACGAGCAGTACTTC. This chain uses TRBV30 with TRBJ2-7, with 8 positions matching TRBD1. V lost 3 bases, J lost 0 bases, and 4 bases stayed unmatched. Germline CDR1 reads GTSNPN; CDR2 reads SVGIG (reference sequence). This CDR3 has 14 residues.

The chain uses TRBV30 and TRBJ1-1; maybe TRBD1 (5 bases). Germline V lookup: CDR1 GTSNPN, CDR2 SVGIG (reference sequence). The CDR3 totals 13 residues. V lost 1 base to trimming and J lost 4 bases, with 10 bases between them. CDR3 residues: CAWSGTKSTEAFF. The CDR3 DNA reads as TGTGCCTGGAGTGGGACAAAAAGCACTGAAGCTTTCTTT. Together with reference TRBV30 and TRBJ1-1, the CDR3 gives the full variable domain: SQTIHQWPATLVQPVGSPLSLECTVEGTSNPNLYWYRQAAGRGLQLLFYSVGIGQISSEVPQNLSASRPQDRQFILSSKKLLLSDSGFYLCAWSGTKSTEAFFGQGTRLTVV.

This clone was picked up one time. V and J are TRBV18 and TRBJ2-2, with 7 bases lining up with TRBD1. Looked up from germline, CDR1 is KGHSH and CDR2 is LQKENI. V lost 1 base to trimming and J lost 0 bases; unmatched junction nucleotides: 11. CDR3 length: 19 residues. This chain's CDR3 is CASSPRQNSGQTNTGELFF. DNA for the CDR3: TGTGCCAGCTCACCACGACAAAATTCGGGACAGACGAACACCGGGGAGCTGTTTTTT.

J is TRBJ2-1 and V is TRBV7-8; possible D gene TRBD2, 6 bases. Germline V CDR1 and CDR2: SGHVS, FQNEAQ. V was clipped by 5 bases and J by 15 bases, with 17 bases between them. This CDR3 is built from 12 residues. The CDR3 sequence is CASSTEPGRWFF. The CDR3, as DNA: TGTGCCAGCAGCACAGAACCCGGGAGATGGTTCTTC.

The chain combines TRBV6-5 with TRBJ2-7, with 8 bases aligning to TRBD1. CDR1 is MNHEY, CDR2 SVGAGI, per germline. V shed 7 bases and J 7 bases; nucleotides not matched to a gene: 6. CDR3 size: 12 residues. In nucleotides, the CDR3 is TGTGCCAGCAAACAGGGGGTCTGGGAGCAGTACTTC. Its translation is CASKQGVWEQYF.

Here the CDR3 DNA reads TGTGCCAGCCGTTCGGTCCCCTCCTACAATGAGCAGTTCTTC. It translates to CASRSVPSYNEQFF. This rearrangement joins TRBV5-4 to TRBJ2-1; D is undetermined. Germline values: CDR1 SGHNT, CDR2 YYREEE (reference sequence). Trimming removed 7 bases from V and 0 bases from J, with 11 bases in between. CDR3 size: 14 residues. The complete variable domain, with remaining parts taken from reference TRBV5-4 and TRBJ2-1, reads ETGVTQSPTHLIKTRGQQVTLRCSSQSGHNTVSWYQQALGQGPQFIFQYYREEENGRGNFPPRFSGLQFPNYSSELNVNALELDDSALYLCASRSVPSYNEQFFGPGTRLTVL.

The genes are TRBV19 and TRBJ1-5, with 9 bases aligning to TRBD1. The V segment lost 7 bases and the J segment 6 bases; nucleotides outside the gene matches: 13. The CDR3 runs 16 residues. Germline CDR1 is LNHDA and CDR2 is SQIVND (reference sequence). The DNA of the CDR3 is TGTGCCAGTATCGAGGACTACAGGGGGCCGGGTCAGCCCCAGCATTTT. Its protein is CASIEDYRGPGQPQHF.

This chain uses TRBV25-1 with TRBJ2-2, with D possibly being TRBD1 (5 bases). Deletions cut 4 bases from V and 4 bases from J, with 10 bases between. The germline V gene has CDR1 MGHDK and CDR2 SYGVNS. This CDR3 contains 14 residues. The CDR3 loop reads CASSAAGPTGELFF. The CDR3 nucleotides read TGTGCCAGCAGTGCCGCAGGGCCCACCGGGGAGCTGTTTTTT.

The chain couples TRBV30 to TRBJ1-1; D may be TRBD1 (5 bases). Deletions cut 0 bases from V and 2 bases from J, with 22 bases between. CDR1 is GTSNPN, CDR2 SVGIG, per germline (reference sequence). The CDR3 covers 18 residues. CDR3 region: CAWSVSTVFREVNTEAFF. The CDR3 DNA reads as TGTGCCTGGAGTGTATCTACAGTATTCAGGGAGGTAAACACTGAAGCTTTCTTT.

This chain uses TRBV7-8 with TRBJ1-2; 9 bases are a match to TRBD1. V shed 3 bases, J shed 8 bases, and the junction held 4 bases outside the gene matches. Germline CDR1 SGHVS, CDR2 FQNEAQ. This CDR3 is built from 13 residues. The CDR3 spells CASSLDRGYGYTF. The DNA for the CDR3 is TGTGCCAGCAGCTTGGACAGGGGATACGGCTACACCTTC.